A selection of T cell receptor beta chains follows, all from one sample in a study of blood T cell repertoires in COVID-19. The repertoire was sequenced with immunoSEQ multiplex PCR; TCRdb's copy has only in-frame clones and lacks some. The top ten hold roughly a tenth of the sample, which has about 390,000 clones, approximately 90% seen once. Material: PBMCs or T cells enriched from blood (not recorded which). The receptors come from a woman in her forties or fifties who had recovered from COVID-19. CDR3s include the opening cysteine and the closing phenylalanine or tryptophan. A D gene is named only where the DNA matches it firmly. The size field is filled for only some rows; it gives once, few, many or a size class.

j_call clone_size d_call v_call cdr3_nt cdr3_aa
TRBJ1-2 few TRBD1 TRBV7-9 TGTGCCAGCAGCCGGGGACAGGGTGAAGTCACGCGGGGCTACACCTTC CASSRGQGEVTRGYTF
TRBJ1-1 . . TRBV30 TGTGCCTGGATCTCGGGCAGGGCGCAGGAAGCTTTCTTT CAWISGRAQEAFF
TRBJ1-4 few TRBD1 TRBV2 TGTGCCAGCAGTTCTGGACAGGGGGCTTTTGAAAAACTGTTTTTT CASSSGQGAFEKLFF
TRBJ1-1 . TRBD1 TRBV6-5 TGTGCCAGCAGTTACTTCGGGACAGGGGGGAGGACTGAAGCTTTCTTT CASSYFGTGGRTEAFF
TRBJ2-1 . TRBD2 TRBV9 TGTGCCAGCAGCGTGTCGGGGGGGCCCTACAATGAGCAGTTCTTC CASSVSGGPYNEQFF
TRBJ2-1 . TRBD1 TRBV6-1 TGTGCCAGCAGTGAACCCCGGGACAGGGCCTACAATGAGCAGTTCTTC CASSEPRDRAYNEQFF
TRBJ1-1 . . TRBV2 TGTGCCAGCAGTGAAGGGAGGAACACTGAAGCTTTCTTT CASSEGRNTEAFF
TRBJ2-2 few . TRBV7-9 TGTGCCAGCAGCCCAGGGGACACCGGGGAGCTGTTTTTT CASSPGDTGELFF
TRBJ1-1 . . TRBV19 TGTGCCAGTAGTATCAGGGGCGCTACTAACACTGAAGCTTTCTTT CASSIRGATNTEAFF
TRBJ2-6 . TRBD2 TRBV19 TGTGCCAGTACCTCCCGGGGGGCTGGGGCCAACGTCCTGACTTTC CASTSRGAGANVLTF
TRBJ2-1 . . TRBV2 TGTGCCAGCAGTCTAGGCCACTCCTACAATGAGCAGTTCTTC CASSLGHSYNEQFF
TRBJ2-2 . . TRBV7-2 TGTGCCAGCAGCCCACTAGCAGCGAACACCGGGGAGCTGTTTTTT CASSPLAANTGELFF
TRBJ1-2 . . TRBV6-5 TGTGCCAGCACCCCGGGACGGGAGGAGGGCTACACCTTC CASTPGREEGYTF
TRBJ2-7 . TRBD1 TRBV12-3/TRBV12-4 TGTGCCAGCAGTTACCGGGACAGGACCGAGCAGTACTTC CASSYRDRTEQYF
TRBJ1-5 . TRBD1 TRBV24-1 TGTGCCACCAGCCCTCGGACAGGGGGCGTTCAGGGCAATCAGCCCCAGCATTTT CATSPRTGGVQGNQPQHF
TRBJ1-2 . . TRBV6-5 TGTGCAACACAGGTCGGGGGAGTGCGCTATGGCTACACCTTC CATQVGGVRYGYTF
TRBJ1-2 . . TRBV5-6 TGTGCCAGCAGCTTGGCCGCAGGGTTTCACTATGGCTACACCTTC CASSLAAGFHYGYTF
TRBJ2-5 few TRBD1 TRBV20-1 TGCAGTGCAGAGGGGGCGCGGACCCAGTACTTC CSAEGARTQYF
TRBJ2-7 . . TRBV6-5 TGTGCCAGCAGTTATAGGAGGGAGACGCAAGAGCAGTACTTC CASSYRRETQEQYF
TRBJ1-2 . TRBD1 TRBV7-9 TGTGCCAGCAGCTGGGACAGTGGGTATGGCTACACCTTC CASSWDSGYGYTF
TRBJ1-2 . . TRBV2 TGTGCCAGCACCGCAGGGCTCAATGGCTACACCTTC CASTAGLNGYTF
TRBJ2-1 . TRBD2 TRBV9 TGTGCCAGCAGCGTAGATCTAGCGGGGGTAAATGAGCAGTTCTTC CASSVDLAGVNEQFF
TRBJ1-1 . TRBD1 TRBV27 TGTGCCAGCAGTTTGAATTGGGGGGACAGGGTAGGGAACACTGAAGCTTTCTTT CASSLNWGDRVGNTEAFF
TRBJ1-2 once . TRBV6-2/TRBV6-3 TGTGCCAGCAGTTATTTGGCGGAGTATGGCTACACCTTC CASSYLAEYGYTF
TRBJ1-4 once . TRBV7-9 TGTGCCAGCAGCCCCCAATTAACGGAGTTCGACGAAAAACTGTTTTTT CASSPQLTEFDEKLFF
TRBJ1-1 . . TRBV27 TGTGCCAGCAGTGAATTTCAGGGGTCGCTGATAGCTTTCTTT CASSEFQGSLIAFF
TRBJ2-3 . . TRBV6-5 TGTGCCAGCAGTTACCTCTATGGGGAGGATACGCAGTATTTT CASSYLYGEDTQYF
TRBJ2-2 . TRBD1 TRBV6-2/TRBV6-3 TGTGCCAGCAGTCGGGGGACAGGGACAACCGGGGAGCTGTTTTTT CASSRGTGTTGELFF
TRBJ1-2 . . TRBV7-2 TGTGCCAGCATGCTCCCAGGGCCGGGGGATGGCTACACCTTC CASMLPGPGDGYTF
TRBJ1-3 . . TRBV4-2 TGTGCCAGCAGCCAAGAGTATACAGCCTCTGGAAACACCATATATTTT CASSQEYTASGNTIYF
TRBJ1-2 once TRBD1 TRBV7-2 TGTGCCAGTCGACCGGGACAGGGGGCCGGCTACACCTTC CASRPGQGAGYTF
TRBJ2-5 . . TRBV6-2/TRBV6-3 TGTGCCAGCAGTCGGACTGGCCGGGAGACCCAGTACTTC CASSRTGRETQYF
TRBJ2-1 . . TRBV7-2 TGTGCCAGCAGCTCTATCCAATCGGTTAATGAGCAGTTCTTC CASSSIQSVNEQFF
TRBJ2-5 . . TRBV5-1 TGCGCCAGCAGCCCGGGACATCGACGGGAGACCCAGTACTTC CASSPGHRRETQYF
TRBJ2-5 . TRBD2 TRBV27 TGTGCCAGCAGTCTTCGACTAGCGGGGGGGCGAGAGACCCAGTACTTC CASSLRLAGGRETQYF
TRBJ1-1 . TRBD1 TRBV27 TGTGCCAGCAGTTTAACCAGGGGGCTGAACACTGAAGCTTTCTTT CASSLTRGLNTEAFF
TRBJ2-1 . TRBD2 TRBV9 TGTGCCAGCAGCGTCCAGACTAGCGGGGGTACTGGCGAGCAGTTCTTC CASSVQTSGGTGEQFF
TRBJ1-2 . TRBD1 TRBV7-2 TGTGCCAGCAGCCTCGGACAGGGTAGCTATGGCTACACCTTC CASSLGQGSYGYTF
TRBJ1-6 . . TRBV27 TGTGCCAGCAGCCACAGCGGTTCACCCCTCCACTTT CASSHSGSPLHF
TRBJ2-2 . TRBD2 TRBV9 TGTGCCAGCAGTGCCTCGGGACTAGCGGGGGCCACGAACACCGGGGAGCTGTTTTTT CASSASGLAGATNTGELFF
TRBJ1-5 once TRBD1 TRBV4-1 TGCGCCAGCAGCCAAGAGGGGACAGGGGGATTAAATCAGCCCCAGCATTTT CASSQEGTGGLNQPQHF
TRBJ2-1 once . TRBV4-1 TGCGCCAGCAGCCAAGTAGTGGCCGTGGCCCCATTGGAGGAGCAGTTCTTC CASSQVVAVAPLEEQFF
TRBJ1-2 once TRBD1 TRBV5-1 TGCGCCAGCAGCCCTTACGTGACAGGGAACTATGGCTACACCTTC CASSPYVTGNYGYTF